The rows below give T cell receptor beta chains drawn from one sample of a study of synovial regulatory T cells in juvenile arthritis. TCRdb keeps only in-frame clones here, not all; method: immunoSEQ multiplex PCR. In all, the sample yields about 10,000 clones. The sequenced material came from Treg cells from blood. Every receptor here comes from a donor between 2 and 29 years old with juvenile idiopathic arthritis. The CDR3 runs from the conserved cysteine through the conserved F or W.

V	J	CDR3
TRBV11-3	TRBJ2-1	CASSLRGDRGYNEQFF
TRBV11-2	TRBJ1-4	CASSARSHTLNEKLFF
TRBV4-1	TRBJ2-2	CASSRQGTTGELFF
TRBV11-2	TRBJ1-2	CASSTLTPQGRHGYTF
TRBV6-1	TRBJ2-2	CASSEIRLAGSGELFF
TRBV18	TRBJ1-1	CASSPSGGDTEAFF
TRBV19	TRBJ1-1	CASSMIRDSEAFF
TRBV4-1	TRBJ2-6	CASSQDGREGSGANVLTF
TRBV4-1	TRBJ1-1	CASSHRDTEAFF
TRBV2	TRBJ1-5	CASSETVNQPQHF
TRBV20-1	TRBJ1-1	CSARDLSEAFF
TRBV6-1	TRBJ2-7	CASSAGTGFYEQYF
TRBV18	TRBJ1-2	CASSPGLEGYTF
TRBV2	TRBJ2-7	CASSDPRSFGDEQYF
TRBV20-1	TRBJ1-5	CSAGSRGPQHF
TRBV27	TRBJ2-7	CASSGRNYAEQYF
TRBV2	TRBJ1-6	CASSERAQTKGPLHF
TRBV6-1	TRBJ1-2	CASRGTGNYGYTF
TRBV6-1	TRBJ2-7	CASSADRGRSYEQYF
TRBV11-2	TRBJ1-3	CASSNRQFNTIYF
TRBV7-8	TRBJ2-7	CASSSAGAGLDEQYF
TRBV4-1	TRBJ2-1	CASSQDETAYNEQFF
TRBV10-3	TRBJ2-2	CAISESKMAGELFF
TRBV5-6	TRBJ2-5	CASSRRSGGWRGSGETQYF
TRBV5-6	TRBJ2-1	CASTTPDVGSYNEQFF
TRBV6-6	TRBJ1-4	CASSYRDEKLFF
TRBV2	TRBJ1-2	CATLFDGYTF
TRBV30	TRBJ2-5	CAWRSGQGFQETQYF
TRBV27	TRBJ1-2	CASSPLQGSAYGYTF
TRBV11-2	TRBJ2-7	CASQFLTYEQYF
TRBV5-6	TRBJ2-1	CASSFSGTTGNEQFF
TRBV20-1	TRBJ2-3	CSASTDTQYF
TRBV11-2	TRBJ1-6	CASSLSGINSPLHF
TRBV12-5	TRBJ2-7	CASGSRDF
TRBV4-1	TRBJ2-7	CASSRGQELGYEQYF
TRBV7-8	TRBJ2-7	CASSQISGRAYEQYF
TRBV6-1	TRBJ1-2	CASRITRDAGLGFTF
TRBV6-1	TRBJ1-4	CASSESGEKLFF
TRBV4-1	TRBJ1-4	CASTRREATNEKLFF
TRBV19	TRBJ1-6	CASSIDGTGGNSPLHF